The 19 T cell receptor beta chains listed next were all sequenced from one sample in a study of blood T cell repertoires in COVID-19. Produced via immunoSEQ multiplex PCR; TCRdb's table is partial and in-frame only. The table lists some 240,000 clones, under 90% of them singletons. The specimen sequenced was peripheral blood. The receptors were sampled from a man aged 55 to 70 who had recovered from COVID-19.

This rearrangement joins TRBV7-2 to TRBJ2-7; 12 bases are shared with TRBD2. The CDR3 contains 16 residues. V was clipped by 2 bases and J by 6 bases; unmatched bases: 8. Per the germline V gene, CDR1 is SGHTA and CDR2 is FQGNSA. In DNA, the CDR3 is TGTGCCAGCAGCTTAACTCCTAGCGGGAGGGCGGGCGAGCAGTACTTC. Amino acid sequence: CASSLTPSGRAGEQYF.

This clone was seen a few times. This chain joins TRBV30 and TRBJ1-5, with a weak D call TRBD1 (5 bases). The germline V and J ends were trimmed by 3 bases and 4 bases, with 10 bases remaining between them. This CDR3 spans 13 amino acids. The germline V gene has CDR1 GTSNPN and CDR2 SVGIG (reference sequence). CDR3 protein: CAWSGQGNQPQHF. DNA of the CDR3: TGTGCCTGGAGCGGGCAGGGTAATCAGCCCCAGCATTTT.

CDR3: CASSQDFHTEAFF. In DNA form, the CDR3 reads TGTGCCAGCAGCCAGGACTTTCACACTGAAGCTTTCTTT. The chain has TRBV14 and TRBJ1-1, with D unresolved. Germline lookup yields CDR1 SGHDN and CDR2 FVKESK. V lost 3 bases and J 3 bases, leaving 8 bases between the germline ends. This CDR3 comprises 13 residues.

The chain has TRBV19 and TRBJ1-1, with D possibly matching TRBD1 (5 bases). Trimming shortened V by 7 bases and J by 5 bases, and 20 bases separated the two germline ends. Germline CDR1 reads LNHDA; CDR2 reads SQIVND (reference sequence). This CDR3 is 15 amino acids long. In nucleotides, the CDR3 is TGTGCCAGTATGTCAAAGCAGGGCGTTGGGACTGAAGCTTTCTTT. Residues: CASMSKQGVGTEAFF.

The J gene is TRBJ2-3, the V gene TRBV19, with D perhaps TRBD2 (5 bases). CDR1 is LNHDA, CDR2 SQIVND, per germline (reference sequence). This CDR3 contains 15 residues. The V end was cut by 6 bases, the J end by 1 base, with 14 bases between. The DNA of the CDR3 is TGTGCCAGTAGATCGGCTACGCGGGGCACAGATACGCAGTATTTT. Its translation is CASRSATRGTDTQYF.

The chain couples TRBV11-2 to TRBJ1-1; 8 positions agree with TRBD1. This CDR3 comprises 19 residues. Germline V lookup: CDR1 SGHAT, CDR2 FQNNGV. J gave up 3 bases and V 0 bases, and 15 bases lay outside the gene matches. The CDR3: CASSLEKAGGAYLDTEAFF. The CDR3 DNA reads TGTGCCAGCAGCTTAGAAAAGGCAGGGGGCGCGTATTTGGACACTGAAGCTTTCTTT.

The chain joins TRBV19 to TRBJ1-2, with no clear D. The CDR3 consists of 15 residues. V lost 2 bases, J lost 2 bases, and 12 bases lay in between. Germline V lookup: CDR1 LNHDA, CDR2 SQIVND (reference sequence). In DNA form, the CDR3 reads TGTGCCAGTAGTATATACGGAGGATCCAACTATGGCTACACCTTC. Protein sequence: CASSIYGGSNYGYTF.

This clone is a singleton in its sample. The genes are TRBV11-2 and TRBJ2-7; 11 nucleotides agree with TRBD1. CDR3 length: 15 amino acids. Germline assignment: CDR1 SGHAT and CDR2 FQNNGV. Unmatched junction bases numbered 4, after V lost 5 bases and J lost 1 base. The CDR3 region is CASSMGTGGSYEQYF. In nucleotides, the CDR3 is TGTGCCAGCAGCATGGGGACAGGGGGTTCCTACGAGCAGTACTTC.

The genes are TRBV27 and TRBJ1-1, with D possibly being TRBD1 (5 bases). The germline V and J ends were trimmed by 7 bases and 0 bases, with 15 bases remaining between them. Germline assignment: CDR1 MNHEY and CDR2 SMNVEV (reference sequence). This CDR3 contains 15 residues. This CDR3 reads CASTSGGPLNTEAFF. The CDR3 nucleotides are TGTGCCAGCACTTCCGGGGGTCCCCTGAACACTGAAGCTTTCTTT.

The chain employs TRBV6-5 and TRBJ2-7; 8 bases match TRBD1. This CDR3 spans 15 amino acids. Unmatched junction bases numbered 4, after V lost 0 bases and J lost 3 bases. From germline, CDR1 is MNHEY and CDR2 SVGAGI. The CDR3 is CASSYSSGGGYEQYF. CDR3 nucleotides: TGTGCCAGCAGTTACTCTTCAGGGGGCGGCTACGAGCAGTACTTC.

This clone has only a few counts. The CDR3 spells CASSQDKGSAGEQYF. The CDR3 bases are TGTGCCAGCAGCCAAGATAAAGGGTCGGCGGGGGAGCAGTACTTC. V usage is TRBV3-1 (or the pseudogene TRBV3-2) and J usage is TRBJ2-7, with a weak D call TRBD2 (6 bases). V gave up 0 bases and J gave up 7 bases, with 16 bases separating them. Looked up from germline, CDR1 is LGHDT and CDR2 is YNNKEL (reference sequence). This CDR3 spans 15 amino acids.

This chain uses TRBV28 with TRBJ1-2; no clear D gene. V was cut by 2 bases and J by 5 bases, with 9 bases left in between. CDR3 length equals 13 residues. Germline V CDR1 and CDR2: MDHEN, SYDVKM. CDR3 in amino acids: CASSLRSFYGYTF. For the CDR3, the DNA is TGTGCCAGCAGTTTACGTAGCTTTTATGGCTACACCTTC.

This clone has just a few counts. J is TRBJ1-2 and V is TRBV3-1 (or the pseudogene TRBV3-2); D is uncertain. The CDR3 contains 15 residues. Trimming removed 0 bases from V and 4 bases from J, with 12 bases in between. Germline CDR1 and CDR2: LGHDT and YNNKEL (reference sequence). The CDR3 reads CASSQDIGGTYGYTF. CDR3 in DNA: TGTGCCAGCAGCCAAGATATCGGCGGAACCTATGGCTACACCTTC.

The CDR3 here is CASRPAGQGKANYGYTF. The CDR3 nucleotides are TGCGCCAGCAGACCTGCGGGACAGGGGAAGGCTAACTATGGCTACACCTTC. The rearrangement links TRBV4-1 to TRBJ1-2; 10 bases are a match to TRBD1. Unmatched junction bases numbered 10, after V lost 6 bases and J lost 0 bases. Germline V CDR1 and CDR2: MGHRA, YSYEKL. CDR3 size: 17 residues.

The J gene is TRBJ1-1, the V gene TRBV27, with D possibly matching TRBD1 (5 bases). Germline values: CDR1 MNHEY, CDR2 SMNVEV (reference sequence). CDR3 length: 14 residues. Trimming shortened V by 5 bases and J by 4 bases, and 14 bases separated the two germline ends. The CDR3 sequence is CASSPGWGSTEAFF. The CDR3 DNA sequence: TGTGCCAGCAGTCCCGGGTGGGGCAGCACTGAAGCTTTCTTT.

The chain recombines TRBV2 with TRBJ1-1, with a weak D call TRBD1 (6 bases). V lost 7 bases to trimming and J lost 1 base, with 13 bases between them. This CDR3 is 14 amino acids long. Germline V gene lookup returns CDR1 SNHLY and CDR2 FYNNEI. DNA of the CDR3: TGTGCCAGCACTTCGGACAGCGAGAACACTGAAGCTTTCTTT. It encodes CASTSDSENTEAFF.

The rearrangement uses TRBV4-1 and TRBJ2-5, with D possibly matching TRBD1 (7 bases). CDR3 size: 19 residues. The germline V gene encodes CDR1 MGHRA and CDR2 YSYEKL. V lost 2 bases to trimming and J lost 1 base, with 23 bases between them. CDR3 nucleotides: TGCGCCAGCAGCCAATTCTCTCCCCCGGGTCAGGGGGGCCAAGAGACCCAGTACTTC. It yields the protein CASSQFSPPGQGGQETQYF.

The rearrangement links TRBV2 to TRBJ1-1; 9 bases agree with TRBD1. The CDR3 covers 15 residues. Germline lookup yields CDR1 SNHLY and CDR2 FYNNEI. The trim removed 6 bases at V and 1 base at J, leaving 6 bases unmatched. CDR3 amino acids: CASRRTGDSNTEAFF. The CDR3 coding sequence is TGTGCCAGCAGGCGGACAGGGGATTCGAACACTGAAGCTTTCTTT.

The gene calls are TRBV4-1 and TRBJ2-7; D is unresolved. The CDR3 runs to 14 residues. The V gene's germline CDR1 is MGHRA and CDR2 YSYEKL. Trimming removed 0 bases at V and 3 bases at J, with 9 bases between. CDR3 sequence: CASSQEEVSYEQYF. CDR3 in DNA: TGCGCCAGCAGCCAAGAAGAGGTAAGCTACGAGCAGTACTTC.